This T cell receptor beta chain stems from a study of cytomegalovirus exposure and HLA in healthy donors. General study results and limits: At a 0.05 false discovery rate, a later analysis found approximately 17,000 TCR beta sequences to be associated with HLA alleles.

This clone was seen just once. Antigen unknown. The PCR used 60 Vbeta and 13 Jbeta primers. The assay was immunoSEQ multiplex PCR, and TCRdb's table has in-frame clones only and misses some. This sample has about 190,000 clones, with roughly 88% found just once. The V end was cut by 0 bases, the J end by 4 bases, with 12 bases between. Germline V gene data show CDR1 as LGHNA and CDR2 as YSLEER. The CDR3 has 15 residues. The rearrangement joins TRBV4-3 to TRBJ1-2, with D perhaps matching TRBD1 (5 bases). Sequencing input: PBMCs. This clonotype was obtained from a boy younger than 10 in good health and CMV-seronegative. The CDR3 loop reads CASSQDRGGSYGYTF. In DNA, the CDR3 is TGCGCCAGCAGCCAAGATAGGGGCGGATCCTATGGCTACACCTTC.